This T cell receptor (beta chain) was captured in a study of T-cell memory formation after mild COVID-19 (dated by TCRdb to about 2021). Describing the broader study: Most TCR sequence clusters were specific to one of the two donors. Longitudinal TCRalpha and TCRbeta repertoire sequencing tracked T-cell clones expanding and contracting after mild COVID-19 in a couple of donors. Two young, previously healthy adult volunteers made up the cohort, one male and one female. What the research found in general, with its limitations: Only two mild cases were covered by the study, and larger cohorts that include severe cases with pre-infection samples were considered necessary. Some responding clones were found in pre-infection memory, which suggests that pre-existing cross-reactive memory T cells took part in the SARS-CoV-2 response. Whether the second-wave clones peaking on day 37 were SARS-CoV-2 specific was not confirmed. Contracting CD4+ clones were found mainly in CM and EM memory subsets, while CD8+ clones were enriched in EMRA. From day 15 to 85, contracting clones showed balanced CD4/CD8 phenotypes, whereas a second wave of clones that expanded from day 15 to 37 leaned towards CD4+.

Ficoll-Paque density gradient centrifugation was the method used to isolate PBMCs. Sequenced on an Illumina NovaSeq 6000. TCRalpha and TCRbeta cDNA libraries were built by 5'RACE with constant-segment primers, adding sample barcodes and unique molecular identifiers. RNA was extracted from every sample with Trizol reagent. Libraries were amplified in two PCR steps, with a second sample barcode and Illumina TruSeq adapters added in the second step. Libraries were sequenced on an Illumina NovaSeq with 2 x 150 bp paired-end reads. Per the authors' processing: With migec v1.2.7, reads were demultiplexed and then collapsed into UMI-guided consensus sequences. Using mixcr v2.1.11, the UMI consensuses were aligned to TRA and TRB V and J templates and assembled into clonotypes. Clonotypes were classified as expanded or contracted when called significant by both edgeR and NoisET, with noise models trained on biological replicates. edgeR calls used a false discovery rate-adjusted p below 0.01 and a log2 fold-change threshold of 1. As an exploratory analysis of dynamics, PCA with hierarchical clustering was applied to max-normalized trajectories of the 1000 most abundant clonotypes. Separately sequenced CD4+ and CD8+ repertoires were used to assign the CD4 or CD8 phenotype of responding clones. TCRdb's own reprocessing of the public reads used fastp at Q25 and MiXCR and kept productive beta chains. For every CDR3 protein sequence, its rows merge into one entry that carries the most common genes and DNA. TCRdb assigned the V and J calls; the authors' analysis was not used. The sample table lists under 350,000 distinct CDR3 sequences, around 15% of them with a count of one. The ten largest clones represent approximately 23% of the sample.

Trimmed from V: 0 bases; trimmed from J: 2 bases; junction bases lacking a gene match: 4. CDR1 and CDR2 are read off the germline V gene as SGHRS and YFSETQ. From its cysteine to its phenylalanine, the CDR3 spans 15 amino acids. CDR3 DNA only is kept here, 45 bases in frame from base 1. This clonotype has only a few counts. Its recognized antigen is unknown. No base quality values were provided; no much bigger clone lies one nucleotide off. What was sequenced was PBMCs or a T cell subset sorted from them (not recorded which). The TCR comes from a young man who had mild COVID-19 (a few samples of this study predate the infection). The sample titles of this study are shuffled in the database, so cell type and time point are left out; the donor was told from shared clones. The sequence links TRBV5-1 to TRBJ1-2, with 7 central nucleotides matching TRBD1. The CDR3 reads CASSLVRGLNYGYTF. The sequenced DNA: TGCGCCAGCAGCTTGGTGAGGGGGCTCAACTATGGCTACACCTTC.